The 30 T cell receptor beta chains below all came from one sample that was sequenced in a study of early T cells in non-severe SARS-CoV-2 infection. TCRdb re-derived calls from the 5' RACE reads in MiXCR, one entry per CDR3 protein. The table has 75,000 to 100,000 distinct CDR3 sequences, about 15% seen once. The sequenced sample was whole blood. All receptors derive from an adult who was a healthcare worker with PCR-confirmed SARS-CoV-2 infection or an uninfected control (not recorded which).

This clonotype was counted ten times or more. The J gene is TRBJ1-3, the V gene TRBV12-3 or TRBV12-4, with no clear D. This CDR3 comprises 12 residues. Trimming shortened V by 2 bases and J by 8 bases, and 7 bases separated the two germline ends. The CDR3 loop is CASSLRIDTIYF. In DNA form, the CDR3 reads TGTGCCAGCAGTTTACGGATAGACACCATATATTTT.

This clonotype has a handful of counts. This CDR3 is CASSKGLAVSYNEQFF. The CDR3 region has the DNA TGTGCCAGCAGCAAGGGACTAGCTGTCTCCTACAATGAGCAGTTCTTC. The V call is TRBV21-1, the J call TRBJ2-1; the table's TRBD2 call for D was not verified on the DNA. TRBV21-1 is tagged as a pseudogene. CDR3 length equals 16 residues.

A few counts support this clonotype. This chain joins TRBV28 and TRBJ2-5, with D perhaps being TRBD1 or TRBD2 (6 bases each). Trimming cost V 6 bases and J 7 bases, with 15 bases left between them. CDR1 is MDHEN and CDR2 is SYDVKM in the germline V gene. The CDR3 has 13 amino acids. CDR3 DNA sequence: TGTGCCAGCAGCCCGGGGGCGCCGAGGACCCAGTACTTC. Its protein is CASSPGAPRTQYF. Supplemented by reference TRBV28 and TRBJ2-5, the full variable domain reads DVKVTQSSRYLVKRTGEKVFLECVQDMDHENMFWYRQDPGLGLRLIYFSYDVKMKEKGDIPEGYSVSREKKERFSLILESASTNQTSMYLCASSPGAPRTQYFGPGTRLLVL.

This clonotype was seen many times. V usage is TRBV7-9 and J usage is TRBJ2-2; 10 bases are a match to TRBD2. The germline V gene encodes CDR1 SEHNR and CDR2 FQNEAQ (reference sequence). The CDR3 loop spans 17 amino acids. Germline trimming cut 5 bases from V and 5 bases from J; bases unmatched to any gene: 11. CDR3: CASSHMRASGSTGELFF. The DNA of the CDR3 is TGTGCCAGCAGCCACATGCGAGCTAGCGGGAGTACCGGGGAGCTGTTTTTT.

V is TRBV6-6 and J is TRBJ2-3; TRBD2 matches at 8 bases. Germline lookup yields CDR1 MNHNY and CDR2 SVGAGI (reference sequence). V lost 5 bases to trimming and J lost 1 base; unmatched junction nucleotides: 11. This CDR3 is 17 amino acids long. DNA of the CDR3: TGTGCCAGCAGTCTGGCGGGAGGATGGGGCGGCACAGATACGCAGTATTTT. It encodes CASSLAGGWGGTDTQYF.

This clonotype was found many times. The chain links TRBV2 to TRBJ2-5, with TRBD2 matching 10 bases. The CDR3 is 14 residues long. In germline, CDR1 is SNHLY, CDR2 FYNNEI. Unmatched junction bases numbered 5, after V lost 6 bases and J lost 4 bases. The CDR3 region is CASSLAGGGETQYF. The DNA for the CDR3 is TGTGCCAGCAGCTTAGCGGGGGGAGGAGAGACCCAGTACTTC. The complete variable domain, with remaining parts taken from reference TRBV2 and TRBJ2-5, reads EPEVTQTPSHQVTQMGQEVILRCVPISNHLYFYWYRQILGQKVEFLVSFYNNEISEKSEIFDDQFSVERPDGSNFTLKIRSTKLEDSAMYFCASSLAGGGETQYFGPGTRLLVL.

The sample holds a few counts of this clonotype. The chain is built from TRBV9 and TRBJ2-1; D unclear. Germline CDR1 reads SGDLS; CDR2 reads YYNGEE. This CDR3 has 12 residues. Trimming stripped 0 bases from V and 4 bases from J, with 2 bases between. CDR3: CASSVDYNEQFF. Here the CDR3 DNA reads TGTGCCAGCAGCGTAGATTACAATGAGCAGTTCTTC. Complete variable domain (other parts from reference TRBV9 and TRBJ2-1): DSGVTQTPKHLITATGQRVTLRCSPRSGDLSVYWYQQSLDQGLQFLIQYYNGEERAKGNILERFSAQQFPDLHSELNLSSLELGDSALYFCASSVDYNEQFFGPGTRLTVL.

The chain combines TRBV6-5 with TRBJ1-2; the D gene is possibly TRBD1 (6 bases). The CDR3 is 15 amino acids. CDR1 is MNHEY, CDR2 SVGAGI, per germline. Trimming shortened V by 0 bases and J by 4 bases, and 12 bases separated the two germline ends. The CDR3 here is CASSYSPGQSYGYTF. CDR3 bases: TGTGCCAGCAGTTACTCCCCAGGACAGTCCTATGGCTACACCTTC.

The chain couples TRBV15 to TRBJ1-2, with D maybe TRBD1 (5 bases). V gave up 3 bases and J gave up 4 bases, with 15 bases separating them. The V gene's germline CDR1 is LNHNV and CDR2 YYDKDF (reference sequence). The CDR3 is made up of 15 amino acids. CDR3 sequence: CATSSPARGGYGYTF. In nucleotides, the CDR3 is TGTGCCACCAGCAGTCCAGCCCGTGGGGGCTATGGCTACACCTTC.

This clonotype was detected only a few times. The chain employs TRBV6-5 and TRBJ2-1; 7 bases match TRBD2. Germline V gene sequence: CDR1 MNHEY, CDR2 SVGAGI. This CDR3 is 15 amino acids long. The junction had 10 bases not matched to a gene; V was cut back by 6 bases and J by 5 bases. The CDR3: CASRSTSAAHNEQFF. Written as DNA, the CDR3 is TGTGCCAGCAGATCCACTAGCGCGGCCCACAATGAGCAGTTCTTC.

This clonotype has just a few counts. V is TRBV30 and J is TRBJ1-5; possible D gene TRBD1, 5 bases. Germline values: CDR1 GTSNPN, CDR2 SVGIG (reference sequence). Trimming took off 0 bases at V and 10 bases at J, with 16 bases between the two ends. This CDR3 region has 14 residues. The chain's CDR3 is CAWSVRGTNGPQHF. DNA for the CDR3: TGTGCCTGGAGTGTACGGGGGACCAATGGACCCCAGCATTTT.

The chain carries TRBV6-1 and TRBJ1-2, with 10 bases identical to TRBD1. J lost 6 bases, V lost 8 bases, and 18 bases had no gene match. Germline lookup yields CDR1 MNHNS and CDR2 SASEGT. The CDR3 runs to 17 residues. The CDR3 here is CASVDFRDRGTAHGYTF. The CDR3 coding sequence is TGTGCCAGCGTAGACTTCCGGGACAGGGGCACGGCTCATGGCTACACCTTC.

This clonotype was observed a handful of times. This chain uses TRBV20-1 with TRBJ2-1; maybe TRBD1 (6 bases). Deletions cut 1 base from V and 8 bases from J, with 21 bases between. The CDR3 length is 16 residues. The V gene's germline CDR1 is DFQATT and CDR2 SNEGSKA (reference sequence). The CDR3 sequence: CSARALDRISIDEQFF. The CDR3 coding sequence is TGCAGTGCTAGAGCCTTGGACAGAATAAGCATCGATGAGCAGTTCTTC.

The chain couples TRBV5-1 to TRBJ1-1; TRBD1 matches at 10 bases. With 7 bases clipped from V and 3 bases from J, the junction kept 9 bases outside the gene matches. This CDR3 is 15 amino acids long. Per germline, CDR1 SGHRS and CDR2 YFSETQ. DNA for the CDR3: TGCGCCAGCGGATTGACAGGGGGCGATGACACTGAAGCTTTCTTT. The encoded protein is CASGLTGGDDTEAFF.

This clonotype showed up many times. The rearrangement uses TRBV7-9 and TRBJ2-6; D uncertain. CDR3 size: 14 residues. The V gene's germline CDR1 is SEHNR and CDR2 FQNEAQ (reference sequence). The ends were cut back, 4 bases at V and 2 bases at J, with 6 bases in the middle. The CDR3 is CASSYRTGANVLTF. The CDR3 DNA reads TGTGCCAGCAGCTACCGAACTGGGGCCAACGTCCTGACTTTC.

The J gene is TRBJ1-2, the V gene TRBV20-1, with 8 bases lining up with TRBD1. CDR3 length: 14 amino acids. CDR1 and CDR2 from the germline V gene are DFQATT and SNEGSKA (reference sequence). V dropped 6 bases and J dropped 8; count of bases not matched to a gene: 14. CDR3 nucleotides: TGCAGTGCCTTCGCCGGGACAGGTATTCTCGGCTACACCTTC. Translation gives CSAFAGTGILGYTF.

The CDR3 sequence is CASSPQGANTGELFF. Written as DNA, the CDR3 is TGTGCCAGCAGCCCACAAGGGGCGAACACCGGGGAGCTGTTTTTT. This sequence joins TRBV2 and TRBJ2-2; a weak D match, TRBD1 (5 bases). Germline V CDR1 and CDR2: SNHLY, FYNNEI. The ends were cut back, 6 bases at V and 0 bases at J, with 11 bases in the middle. This CDR3 is 15 amino acids long.

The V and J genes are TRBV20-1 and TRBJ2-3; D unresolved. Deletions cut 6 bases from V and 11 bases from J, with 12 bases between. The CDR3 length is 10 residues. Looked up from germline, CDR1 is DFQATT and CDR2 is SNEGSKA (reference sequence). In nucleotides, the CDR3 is TGCAGTGCAGTCAAGCTCGGGCAGTATTTT. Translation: CSAVKLGQYF.

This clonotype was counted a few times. CDR3 sequence: CASKSEREINEQYF. Written as DNA, the CDR3 is TGTGCCAGCAAATCGGAGCGGGAAATAAACGAGCAGTACTTC. V gene TRBV21-1 combines with J gene TRBJ2-7; the table's TRBD2 call for D was not verified on the DNA. TRBV21-1 is flagged as a pseudogene. This CDR3 contains 14 residues.

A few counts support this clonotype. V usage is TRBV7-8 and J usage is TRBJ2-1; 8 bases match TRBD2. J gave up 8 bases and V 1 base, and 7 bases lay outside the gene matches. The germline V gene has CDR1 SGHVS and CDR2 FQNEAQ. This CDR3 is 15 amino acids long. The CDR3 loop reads CASSLGWTSNDEQFF. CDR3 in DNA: TGTGCCAGCAGCTTAGGTTGGACTAGCAATGATGAGCAGTTCTTC.

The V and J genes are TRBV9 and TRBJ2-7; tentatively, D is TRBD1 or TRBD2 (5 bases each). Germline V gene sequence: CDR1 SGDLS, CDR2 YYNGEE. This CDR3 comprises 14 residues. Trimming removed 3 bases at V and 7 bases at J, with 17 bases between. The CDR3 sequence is CASSGENAGREQYF. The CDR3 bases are TGTGCCAGCAGCGGCGAGAATGCAGGGAGAGAGCAGTACTTC. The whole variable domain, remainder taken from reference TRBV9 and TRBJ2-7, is DSGVTQTPKHLITATGQRVTLRCSPRSGDLSVYWYQQSLDQGLQFLIQYYNGEERAKGNILERFSAQQFPDLHSELNLSSLELGDSALYFCASSGENAGREQYFGPGTRLTVT.

The CDR3 region is CSARPGNIQYF. CDR3 DNA: TGCAGTGCTAGACCAGGCAACATTCAGTACTTC. The J gene is TRBJ2-4, the V gene TRBV20-1; the D is unclear. Per the germline V gene, CDR1 is DFQATT and CDR2 is SNEGSKA (reference sequence). This CDR3 is 11 amino acids long. V was trimmed by 2 bases and J by 7 bases, leaving 6 bases between them.

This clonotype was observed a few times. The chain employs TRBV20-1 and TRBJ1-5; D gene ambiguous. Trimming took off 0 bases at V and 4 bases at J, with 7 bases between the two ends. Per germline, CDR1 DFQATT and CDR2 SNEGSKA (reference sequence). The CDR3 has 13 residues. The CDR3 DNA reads TGCAGTGCTAGAGAGGACCCGAATCAGCCCCAGCATTTT. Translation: CSAREDPNQPQHF.

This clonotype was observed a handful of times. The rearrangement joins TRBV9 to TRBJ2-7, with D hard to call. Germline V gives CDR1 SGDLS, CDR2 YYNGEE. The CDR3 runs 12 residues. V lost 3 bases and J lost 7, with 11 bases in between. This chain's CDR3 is CASSGGSREQYF. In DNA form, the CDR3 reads TGTGCCAGCAGCGGGGGATCTAGGGAGCAGTACTTC. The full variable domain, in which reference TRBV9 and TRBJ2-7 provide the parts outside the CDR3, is DSGVTQTPKHLITATGQRVTLRCSPRSGDLSVYWYQQSLDQGLQFLIQYYNGEERAKGNILERFSAQQFPDLHSELNLSSLELGDSALYFCASSGGSREQYFGPGTRLTVT.

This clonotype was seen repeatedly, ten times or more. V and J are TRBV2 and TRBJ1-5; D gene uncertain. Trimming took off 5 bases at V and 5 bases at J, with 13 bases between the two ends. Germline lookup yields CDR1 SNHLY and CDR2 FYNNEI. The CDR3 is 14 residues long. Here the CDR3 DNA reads TGTGCCAGCAGTTCCTGGATCGGGGATCAGCCCCAGCATTTT. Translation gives CASSSWIGDQPQHF.

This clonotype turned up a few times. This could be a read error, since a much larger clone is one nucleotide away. In DNA, the CDR3 is TGCGCCAGCAGCCAAGAATGGCGGGACACAGATACGCAGTATTTT. Residues: CASSQEWRDTDTQYF. The V and J genes are TRBV4-3 and TRBJ2-3; D is possibly TRBD2 (6 bases). Germline CDR1 reads LGHNA; CDR2 reads YSLEER. Trimming pared 0 bases from V and 2 bases from J, leaving 9 bases between. This CDR3 has 15 amino acids.

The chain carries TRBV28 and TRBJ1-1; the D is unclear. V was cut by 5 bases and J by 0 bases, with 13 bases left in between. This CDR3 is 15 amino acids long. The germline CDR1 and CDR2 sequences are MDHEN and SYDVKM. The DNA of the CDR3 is TGTGCCAGCAGTGGGGAAACCTACATGAACACTGAAGCTTTCTTT. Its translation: CASSGETYMNTEAFF.

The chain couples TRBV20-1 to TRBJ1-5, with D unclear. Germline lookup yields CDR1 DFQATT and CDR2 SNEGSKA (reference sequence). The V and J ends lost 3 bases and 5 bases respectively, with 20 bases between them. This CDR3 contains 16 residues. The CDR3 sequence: CSASALGQRSYQPQHF. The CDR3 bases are TGCAGTGCTAGCGCTTTGGGCCAAAGATCTTATCAGCCCCAGCATTTT.

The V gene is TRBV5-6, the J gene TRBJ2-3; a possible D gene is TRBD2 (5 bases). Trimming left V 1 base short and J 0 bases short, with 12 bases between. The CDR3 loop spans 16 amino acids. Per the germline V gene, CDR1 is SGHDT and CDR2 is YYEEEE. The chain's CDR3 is CASSLYLASSTDTQYF. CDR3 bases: TGTGCCAGCAGCTTGTACCTAGCTTCCAGCACAGATACGCAGTATTTT.

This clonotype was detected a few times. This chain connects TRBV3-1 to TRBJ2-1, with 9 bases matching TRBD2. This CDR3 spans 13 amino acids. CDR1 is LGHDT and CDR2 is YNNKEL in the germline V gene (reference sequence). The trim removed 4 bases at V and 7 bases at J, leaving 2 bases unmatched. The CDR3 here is CASSPSGVNEQFF. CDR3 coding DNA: TGTGCCAGCAGCCCTAGCGGGGTAAATGAGCAGTTCTTC.